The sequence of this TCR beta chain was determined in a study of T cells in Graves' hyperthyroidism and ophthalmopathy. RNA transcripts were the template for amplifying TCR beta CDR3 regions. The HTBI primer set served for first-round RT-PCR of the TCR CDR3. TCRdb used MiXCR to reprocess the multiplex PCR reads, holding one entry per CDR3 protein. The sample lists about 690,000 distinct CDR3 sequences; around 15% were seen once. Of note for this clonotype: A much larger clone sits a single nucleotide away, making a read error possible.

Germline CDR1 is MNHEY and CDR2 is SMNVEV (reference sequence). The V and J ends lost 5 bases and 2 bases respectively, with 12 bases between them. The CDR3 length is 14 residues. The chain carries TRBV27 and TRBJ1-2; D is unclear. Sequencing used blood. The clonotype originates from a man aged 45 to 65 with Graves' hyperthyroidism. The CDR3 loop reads CASSPTVTNYGYTF. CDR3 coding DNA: TGTGCCAGCAGTCCCACGGTCACGAACTATGGCTACACCTTC.